Below, 8 T cell receptor beta chains from the same sample are listed, as sequenced in a study of shared clonotypes between healthy human individuals. Produced via immunoSEQ multiplex PCR; TCRdb's table is partial and in-frame only. The sample contains about 2 million clones, just under 95% of which appear only once. It was CD45RO-negative cells, positively selected for CCR7, that made up naive CD8 cells, with terminally differentiated effector memory CD45RA+ cells excluded. Specimen: naive CD8+ T cells sorted from blood. All receptors derive from a young man in good health.

This clone was seen once. The J gene is TRBJ2-1, the V gene TRBV4-3, with D possibly TRBD2 on 6 matching bases. V was clipped by 0 bases and J by 2 bases, with 17 bases between them. CDR3 length: 18 residues. Germline V gives CDR1 LGHNA, CDR2 YSLEER. CDR3 protein: CASSQEGWGDETYNEQFF. In DNA form, the CDR3 reads TGCGCCAGCAGCCAAGAGGGGTGGGGGGATGAGACCTACAATGAGCAGTTCTTC.

The chain carries TRBV11-3 and TRBJ2-2; D remains ambiguous. The CDR3 is 15 residues long. V was clipped by 6 bases and J by 5 bases, with 16 bases between them. Germline CDR1 SGHNT, CDR2 YENEEA. The CDR3 reads CASRDGFLETGELFF. CDR3 DNA sequence: TGTGCCAGCAGAGATGGGTTTTTGGAGACCGGGGAGCTGTTTTTT.

For this clone: Other DNA sequences in this sample translate to the same CDR3. The genes are TRBV11-2 and TRBJ2-7; TRBD2 might be the D (6 bases). The CDR3 runs to 14 residues. Germline V gene data show CDR1 as SGHAT and CDR2 as FQNNGV. The ends were cut back, 3 bases at V and 2 bases at J, with 11 bases in the middle. CDR3 sequence (DNA): TGTGCCAGCAGCTTCTCAACGGGAGCCTACGAGCAGTACTTC. Encoded protein: CASSFSTGAYEQYF.

This chain links TRBV9 with TRBJ2-7; D gene ambiguous. Germline assignment: CDR1 SGDLS and CDR2 YYNGEE. The CDR3 contains 14 residues. Trimming cost V 1 base and J 0 bases, with 8 bases left between them. The CDR3 DNA is TGTGCCAGCAGCGTATTCGACGACTCCTACGAGCAGTACTTC. Translated: CASSVFDDSYEQYF.

The genes are TRBV13 and TRBJ2-2; TRBD2 might be the D (6 bases). CDR3 length: 16 amino acids. V was pared by 0 bases and J by 2 bases, with 10 bases between. The germline gives CDR1 PRHDT, CDR2 FYEKMQ (reference sequence). CDR3 DNA: TGTGCCAGCAGCTTAGGGGCGGACTATAACACCGGGGAGCTGTTTTTT. Its protein is CASSLGADYNTGELFF.

V is TRBV7-8 and J is TRBJ1-2, with no clear D. The length of the CDR3 is 16 residues. The germline gives CDR1 SGHVS, CDR2 FQNEAQ. Trimming removed 2 bases at V and 0 bases at J, with 13 bases between. CDR3 sequence: CASSLNPDPSNYGYTF. Written as DNA, the CDR3 is TGTGCCAGCAGCTTAAATCCAGACCCTTCTAACTATGGCTACACCTTC.

This clone was seen just once. The chain carries TRBV5-1 and TRBJ2-5; D unclear. V lost 1 base and J lost 3, with 10 bases in between. CDR3 size: 14 residues. Germline-derived CDR1 and CDR2 are SGHRS and YFSETQ. The CDR3 DNA is TGCGCCAGCAGCTTGACGGTCTGGGAAGAGACCCAGTACTTC. It yields the protein CASSLTVWEETQYF.

Here the CDR3 reads CASSYSRFSHGYTF. Written as DNA, the CDR3 is TGTGCCAGCAGTTACTCGAGATTCTCTCATGGCTACACCTTC. This chain links TRBV6-5 with TRBJ1-2; no clear D. Per germline, CDR1 MNHEY and CDR2 SVGAGI. The ends were cut back, 0 bases at V and 6 bases at J, with 11 bases in the middle. This CDR3 has 14 amino acids.